This is a list of T cell receptor beta chains from one sample in a study of T cell repertoires in cytomegalovirus infection. TCRdb independently ran MiXCR on the reads; one entry per CDR3 protein. The sample consists of roughly 280,000 distinct CDR3 sequences, approximately 14% of them appearing once. What was sequenced was PBMCs. These receptors were collected from a human donor in good health (CMV status not recorded). Some clones in this sample may be carry-over from other donors' samples. CDR3s include the opening cysteine and the closing phenylalanine or tryptophan. A D gene is named only where the DNA matches it firmly. Size tells how often a clone was seen (once, few, many) or the class of an expanded clone, and some rows leave it out.

size,J,D,V,CDR3,DNA
many,TRBJ2-5,-,TRBV12-3/TRBV12-4,CASSWGVQETQYF,TGTGCCAGCAGTTGGGGGGTACAGGAGACCCAGTACTTC
few,TRBJ2-7,TRBD1,TRBV2,CASSEALNRGSYEQYF,TGTGCCAGCAGTGAAGCGCTTAACAGGGGGTCCTACGAGCAGTACTTC
few,TRBJ2-7,TRBD1,TRBV28,CASSKTRTGGGEQYF,TGTGCCAGCAGTAAAACACGGACAGGGGGGGGCGAGCAGTACTTC
many,TRBJ2-7,-,TRBV7-9,CASSLGSGKSSYEQYF,TGTGCCAGCAGCTTAGGGTCAGGGAAGAGCTCCTACGAGCAGTACTTC
many,TRBJ1-1,-,TRBV7-2,CASSTTRGASPNTEAFF,TGTGCCAGCAGCACCACTCGGGGGGCCAGCCCGAACACTGAAGCTTTCTTT
-,TRBJ2-7,-,TRBV19,CASSTTASSYEQYF,TGTGCCAGTAGTACGACAGCAAGCTCCTACGAGCAGTACTTC
many,TRBJ1-1,-,TRBV11-1,CASSMIPTAEAFF,TGTGCCAGCAGCATGATACCGACCGCTGAAGCTTTCTTT
many,TRBJ2-7,-,TRBV7-3,CASSLMPGTYEQYF,TGTGCCAGCAGCTTAATGCCGGGGACCTACGAGCAGTACTTC
once,TRBJ2-7,TRBD1,TRBV9,CASSVAGQGYEQYF,TGTGCCAGCAGCGTAGCGGGACAGGGATACGAGCAGTACTTC
-,TRBJ2-5,-,TRBV7-9,CASSPGGWGEETQYF,TGTGCCAGCAGCCCCGGGGGATGGGGTGAAGAGACCCAGTACTTC
few,TRBJ2-1,-,TRBV2,CASSDRSYNEQFF,TGTGCCAGCAGCGACAGGTCCTACAATGAGCAGTTCTTC
many,TRBJ2-1,-,TRBV4-3,CASSQDLPGSYNEQFF,TGCGCCAGCAGCCAAGATCTTCCGGGCTCCTACAATGAGCAGTTCTTC
-,TRBJ2-1,-,TRBV9,CASSVETGRPVF,TGTGCCAGCAGCGTAGAAACAGGGAGGCCGGTCTTC
-,TRBJ2-1,TRBD2,TRBV20-1,CGTSGRAANNEQFF,TGCGGGACTAGCGGGAGGGCGGCCAACAATGAGCAGTTCTTC
-,TRBJ1-2,-,TRBV6-2/TRBV6-3,CASSTDLYGYTF,TGTGCCAGCAGTACGGACTTATATGGCTACACCTTC
many,TRBJ2-5,TRBD2,TRBV7-8,CASSYDGRGQETQYF,TGTGCCAGCAGCTACGATGGGCGGGGGCAAGAGACCCAGTACTTC
many,TRBJ2-1,-,TRBV7-2,CASSLGTPQEFF,TGTGCCAGCAGCTTAGGGACTCCTCAGGAGTTCTTC
many,TRBJ1-1,TRBD1,TRBV6-1,CASNRGQTEAFF,TGTGCCAGCAATAGGGGACAGACTGAAGCTTTCTTT
few,TRBJ2-5,-,TRBV29-1,CSAHGGSQETQYF,TGCAGCGCTCATGGGGGGAGTCAAGAGACCCAGTACTTC
many,TRBJ2-2,-,TRBV7-6,CASSQGGENLAGELFF,TGTGCCAGCAGCCAAGGGGGGGAGAATCTCGCCGGGGAGCTGTTTTTT
-,TRBJ2-7,-,TRBV4-3,CASSQGSEGIYEQYF,TGCGCCAGCAGCCAAGGGTCTGAGGGGATCTACGAGCAGTACTTC
few,TRBJ1-5,TRBD1,TRBV20-1,CSALPGGWLFNQPQHF,TGCAGTGCTCTGCCAGGGGGCTGGTTGTTCAATCAGCCCCAGCATTTT
-,TRBJ2-7,-,TRBV7-3,CASSSPRQEISYEQYF,TGTGCCAGCAGCTCACCCCGACAGGAGATCTCCTACGAGCAGTACTTC
-,TRBJ2-7,-,TRBV20-1,CSARGGSGRSTYEQYF,TGCAGTGCTAGAGGAGGATCTGGACGGTCCACCTACGAGCAGTACTTC
few,TRBJ2-7,-,TRBV5-1,CASSPRTDQEEQYF,TGCGCCAGCAGCCCAAGGACAGACCAGGAGGAGCAGTACTTC
many,TRBJ1-1,-,TRBV11-2,CASSWGGGTEAFF,TGTGCCAGCAGCTGGGGGGGGGGCACTGAAGCTTTCTTT
many,TRBJ2-1,TRBD2,TRBV7-3,CASSPVAGEIYNEQFF,TGTGCCAGCAGCCCGGTAGCGGGAGAAATCTACAATGAGCAGTTCTTC
many,TRBJ1-1,-,TRBV6-4,CASSDSADSTEAFF,TGTGCCAGCAGTGACTCCGCGGATAGCACTGAAGCTTTCTTT
many,TRBJ1-4,TRBD1,TRBV7-2,CASSRSEGQGDEKLFF,TGTGCCAGCAGCCGGTCGGAGGGACAGGGTGATGAAAAACTGTTTTTT
few,TRBJ2-1,-,TRBV5-4,CASSLVWSSSYNEQFF,TGTGCCAGCAGCTTGGTCTGGTCGAGCTCCTACAATGAGCAGTTCTTC
-,TRBJ2-3,-,TRBV15,CAISRTRATQYF,TGTGCCATCAGCCGTACTAGAGCCACGCAGTATTTT
-,TRBJ2-1,-,TRBV5-1,CASSFDGTSYNEQFF,TGCGCCAGCAGCTTTGACGGGACCTCCTACAATGAGCAGTTCTTC
-,TRBJ2-1,TRBD2,TRBV7-2,CASSSWTSGGLDEQFF,TGTGCCAGCAGCTCCTGGACTAGCGGGGGACTGGATGAGCAGTTCTTC
many,TRBJ1-2,TRBD1,TRBV6-6,CASSSTGGNYGYTF,TGTGCCAGCAGTTCGACAGGGGGCAACTATGGCTACACCTTC
few,TRBJ1-3,-,TRBV4-1,CASSPVGVQTGNTIYF,TGCGCCAGCAGCCCCGTAGGGGTCCAGACTGGAAACACCATATATTTT
-,TRBJ2-7,-,TRBV19,CASSTAGFTYEQYF,TGTGCCAGTAGTACCGCCGGGTTCACCTACGAGCAGTACTTC
many,TRBJ2-7,TRBD1,TRBV6-2/TRBV6-3,CASSYSRPGQGAAEQYF,TGTGCCAGCAGTTACTCAAGACCGGGACAGGGGGCTGCCGAGCAGTACTTC
few,TRBJ1-1,-,TRBV7-9,CASSLEGGSEAFF,TGTGCCAGCAGCTTAGAAGGGGGGTCTGAAGCTTTCTTT
few,TRBJ2-1,TRBD2,TRBV7-3,CASSPRASGVYNEQFF,TGTGCCAGCAGCCCCCGTGCTAGCGGAGTCTACAATGAGCAGTTCTTC
few,TRBJ2-7,-,TRBV20-1,CSASPGRSGYEQYF,TGCAGTGCTAGCCCAGGGCGGTCGGGATACGAGCAGTACTTC
many,TRBJ2-3,TRBD1,TRBV7-6,CASSLAGTGGTQYF,TGTGCCAGCAGCTTAGCTGGGACAGGGGGTACGCAGTATTTT
-,TRBJ1-2,-,TRBV5-1,CASSLDRGTYGYTF,TGCGCCAGCAGCTTGGACAGAGGAACCTATGGCTACACCTTC
few,TRBJ2-7,TRBD1,TRBV12-3/TRBV12-4,CASRTSGGHYEQYF,TGTGCCAGCAGGACCTCAGGGGGCCACTACGAGCAGTACTTC
many,TRBJ2-3,TRBD2,TRBV7-2,CASSLVGGFTDTQYF,TGTGCCAGCAGCTTAGTCGGGGGGTTCACAGATACGCAGTATTTT
-,TRBJ2-2,TRBD1,TRBV6-6,CASSYRGQDTGELFF,TGTGCCAGCAGCTACAGAGGACAGGACACCGGGGAGCTGTTTTTT
few,TRBJ1-1,-,TRBV20-1,CSVRVRDTEAFF,TGCAGTGTTAGAGTCCGGGACACTGAAGCTTTCTTT
many,TRBJ2-7,-,TRBV7-6,CASSLPGIYEQYF,TGTGCCAGCAGCTTGCCCGGGATCTACGAGCAGTACTTC
-,TRBJ2-1,TRBD2,TRBV6-4,CASSPSGRANNEQFF,TGTGCCAGCAGTCCCAGCGGGAGGGCGAACAATGAGCAGTTCTTC
many,TRBJ1-2,-,TRBV7-2,CASSLARTAAGYTF,TGTGCCAGCAGCTTAGCCCGGACGGCGGCGGGCTACACCTTC
few,TRBJ2-3,-,TRBV25-1,CASSGTGLTDTQYF,TGTGCCAGCAGTGGAACAGGGCTCACAGATACGCAGTATTTT